The rows below give T cell receptor beta chains drawn from one sample of a study of identical twins. MiXCR, run by TCRdb on the 5' RACE reads, gives a single entry per CDR3 protein. The profile covers roughly 750,000 distinct CDR3 sequences, with approximately 22% appearing a single time and 4.3% taken by the ten largest. The data also belong to a second study, concerning T cells expressing NK-cell markers.

Sequencing input: PBMCs. These receptors originate from a woman aged 18-29 years in good health. Each CDR3 is given with its conserved first and last residue. The D gene is left open where the match is weak. Rows may omit the clone size; those that give it use once, few, many or a size class.

j_gene | d_gene | v_gene | abundance | CDR3nt | CDR3aa
TRBJ2-5 | NA | TRBV7-2 | NA | TGTGCCAGCAGCCCCTACCCGGGAGAGACCCAGTACTTC | CASSPYPGETQYF
TRBJ1-1 | NA | TRBV20-1 | few | TGCAGTGCTAGAGATATTGCAGGGGTTGAGACTGAAGCTTTCTTT | CSARDIAGVETEAFF
TRBJ1-2 | TRBD1 | TRBV5-1 | few | TGCGCCAGCAGCTTGCGACAGGGGAACTATGGCTACACCTTC | CASSLRQGNYGYTF
TRBJ2-2 | TRBD1 | TRBV6-1 | NA | TGTGCCAGTTTTTCAGGGGGCGCCGGGGAGCTGTTTTTT | CASFSGGAGELFF
TRBJ2-7 | NA | TRBV12-3/TRBV12-4 | NA | TGTGCCAGCTCCCCCGACCGTCTCCACGAGCAGTACTTC | CASSPDRLHEQYF
TRBJ2-1 | NA | TRBV5-6 | NA | TGTGCCAGCAGCTTGGGTTCGGGGCATGAGCAGTTCTTC | CASSLGSGHEQFF
TRBJ2-7 | NA | TRBV6-5 | few | TGTGCCAGCAGTTACTCGGTCGCTAGCAGGTACGAGCAGTACTTC | CASSYSVASRYEQYF
TRBJ1-6 | TRBD1 | TRBV6-1 | NA | TGTGCCAGCAGTGGACAGGGTTTGGGTTCACCCCTCCACTTT | CASSGQGLGSPLHF
TRBJ2-1 | NA | TRBV20-1 | few | TGCAGTGCTAGGTTAAGCAGTTCCTACAATGAGCAGTTCTTC | CSARLSSSYNEQFF
TRBJ2-1 | TRBD2 | TRBV27 | NA | TGTGCCAGCGGGGGGGGGACCAGCCGGAGTGAGCAGTTCTTC | CASGGGTSRSEQFF
TRBJ2-6 | TRBD1 | TRBV12-3/TRBV12-4 | few | TGTGCCAGCAGCCCCGGGACAGGGGGCGCTGGGGCCAACGTCCTGACTTTC | CASSPGTGGAGANVLTF
TRBJ2-5 | NA | TRBV20-1 | once | TGCAGTGCTAGCCGGGGGTCCTTCCAAGAGACCCAGTACTTC | CSASRGSFQETQYF
TRBJ1-2 | NA | TRBV20-1 | few | TGCAGTGCCACAGGAAGGGGTGAGAACTATGGCTACACCTTC | CSATGRGENYGYTF
TRBJ2-1 | TRBD2 | TRBV6-5 | many | TGTGCCAGCAGTTACGCCTCCCCAGCTAGCGGGAGTCCCTACAATGAGCAGTTCTTC | CASSYASPASGSPYNEQFF
TRBJ2-5 | TRBD2 | TRBV6-5 | few | TGTGCCAGCCGGGAGGGGGGCCTTGCCCAGTACTTC | CASREGGLAQYF
TRBJ2-3 | NA | TRBV20-1 | NA | TGCAGTGCTAGAAGCAGCTCCAGAGATACGCAGTATTTT | CSARSSSRDTQYF
TRBJ2-7 | TRBD1 | TRBV27 | NA | TGTGCCAGCACCATAGCACAGGGGAGCGAGCAGTACTTC | CASTIAQGSEQYF
TRBJ2-7 | NA | TRBV4-1 | NA | TGCGCCAGCAGCCAAGAACTCGGAGCGGCCTTCTACGAGCAGTACTTC | CASSQELGAAFYEQYF
TRBJ2-3 | NA | TRBV4-3 | NA | TGCGCCAGCAGCCAACAAATATACACAGATACGCAGTATTTT | CASSQQIYTDTQYF
TRBJ2-1 | NA | TRBV5-1 | few | TGCGCCAGCAGCAAACAGGGAGTCTCCTACAATGAGCAGTTCTTC | CASSKQGVSYNEQFF
TRBJ1-2 | TRBD1 | TRBV20-1 | many | TGCAGTGCTAAAACGACAGGGAATTATTATGGCTACACCTTC | CSAKTTGNYYGYTF
TRBJ2-5 | TRBD2 | TRBV10-3 | few | TGTGCCATCAGTGATCAGCGGGGGCTCCAAGAGACCCAGTACTTC | CAISDQRGLQETQYF
TRBJ2-2 | NA | TRBV9 | NA | TGTGCCAGCAGCGTAGTAGCAAACACCGGGGAGCTGTTTTTT | CASSVVANTGELFF
TRBJ2-1 | TRBD1 | TRBV20-1 | NA | TGCAGTGCGAGAGGACAGGGACGTGAGCAGTTCTTC | CSARGQGREQFF
TRBJ2-5 | TRBD2 | TRBV2 | NA | TGTGCCACCGGGACTAGCCGGGAGACCCAGTACTTC | CATGTSRETQYF
TRBJ2-3 | TRBD2 | TRBV20-1 | few | TGCAGTGCTAACAGCGGGAGAGGGGATACGCAGTATTTT | CSANSGRGDTQYF
TRBJ1-5 | NA | TRBV20-1 | NA | TGCAGTGCTAGAGACCAGTGGGATCAGCCCCAGCATTTT | CSARDQWDQPQHF
TRBJ1-1 | NA | TRBV5-1 | many | TGCGCCAGCAGCTCCGGACAGCCGAACACTGAAGCTTTCTTT | CASSSGQPNTEAFF
TRBJ1-5 | NA | TRBV27 | NA | TGTGCCAGCAGTTCGGAGGGGGATCATAGCAATCAGCCCCAGCATTTT | CASSSEGDHSNQPQHF
TRBJ1-2 | NA | TRBV10-3 | many | TGTGCCACCGGGGAGGAGGTCGACTATGGCTACACCTTC | CATGEEVDYGYTF
TRBJ2-7 | NA | TRBV5-6 | NA | TGTGCCAGCAGTTTTGAGAGCGGAATGTACTACGAGCAGTACTTC | CASSFESGMYYEQYF
TRBJ2-2 | NA | TRBV28 | NA | TGTGCCAGCACCCTCGGAGAGGACAGCTACGCCGGGGAGCTGTTTTTT | CASTLGEDSYAGELFF
TRBJ2-5 | TRBD1 | TRBV9 | few | TGTGCCAGCAGCGCCCACGGACAGGGGACCCAGTACTTC | CASSAHGQGTQYF
TRBJ2-3 | TRBD2 | TRBV20-1 | NA | TGCAGTGCACCAACTAGCGGGAGGGCCTCCGGCACAGATACGCAGTATTTT | CSAPTSGRASGTDTQYF
TRBJ2-3 | TRBD1 | TRBV11-2 | many | TGTGCCAGCAGCTTGGGGACAGGAAGCCCCTCTAGCACAGATACGCAGTATTTT | CASSLGTGSPSSTDTQYF
TRBJ2-3 | NA | TRBV5-1 | NA | TGCGCCAGCAGGGCCCGGGGGGCCACAGATACGCAGTATTTT | CASRARGATDTQYF
TRBJ2-3 | TRBD2 | TRBV4-2 | NA | TGTGCCAGCAGCCAATGGCTACGGGGGGGCCAATCTAGCACAGATACGCAGTATTTT | CASSQWLRGGQSSTDTQYF
TRBJ2-3 | NA | TRBV4-3 | NA | TGCGCCAGCAGCCAAGAGAGGTCTCGGGGAGATACGCAGTATTTT | CASSQERSRGDTQYF
TRBJ2-3 | NA | TRBV7-8 | few | TGTGCCAGCAGCCGTTTTCAGCTAGATACCACAGATACGCAGTATTTT | CASSRFQLDTTDTQYF
TRBJ1-1 | NA | TRBV29-1 | few | TGCAGCGTTTTTGATGGGGCAGGTCTAGCTTTCTTT | CSVFDGAGLAFF
TRBJ1-2 | NA | TRBV25-1 | many | TGTGCCAGCGCAGCCTCCGGGGCAGGTGAGGCTGGCTACACCTTC | CASAASGAGEAGYTF
TRBJ2-1 | NA | TRBV20-1 | NA | TGCAGTGCTAGATTGGCAGGGGGGGCCGGTGAGCAGTTCTTC | CSARLAGGAGEQFF
TRBJ2-7 | TRBD2 | TRBV6-1 | NA | TGTGCCAGCAGTCGAACAATTGGAGCGGGAGTACCCTACGAGCAGTACTTC | CASSRTIGAGVPYEQYF
TRBJ2-3 | NA | TRBV2 | NA | TGTGCCAGCAGTGAAGCCGGCATAACTCGCACAGATACGCAGTATTTT | CASSEAGITRTDTQYF
TRBJ1-1 | NA | TRBV5-6 | NA | TGTGCCAGCAGCCCGTTGAAGGGACGGTACACTGAAGCTTTCTTT | CASSPLKGRYTEAFF
TRBJ2-3 | NA | TRBV3-1 | NA | TGTGCCAGCAGTTTATCCGATCGGGCTACGCAGTATTTT | CASSLSDRATQYF
TRBJ1-1 | NA | TRBV3-1 | NA | TGTGCCAGCAGCCAGGGGGGGCCAACTGAAGCTTTCTTT | CASSQGGPTEAFF
TRBJ1-2 | NA | TRBV29-1 | few | TGCAGCGCCGGCCTCACAGGGAATAATGGCTACACCTTC | CSAGLTGNNGYTF